Sequencing of this T cell receptor (beta chain) was carried out in a study of T cells in localized non-small cell lung cancer. CDR1 is SGDLS and CDR2 is YYNGEE in the germline V gene. This CDR3 is built from 15 residues. Deletions cut 0 bases from V and 0 bases from J, with 7 bases between. The table came from immunoSEQ multiplex PCR; TCRdb's copy has only in-frame clones and leaves some out. Altogether some 90,000 clones are present, 80% to 90% being singletons, with the ten largest covering roughly 14%. As for this clone: Its antigen is as yet unknown.

Broader study findings: As only one tumor region underwent sequencing, heterogeneity remains possible. A median of approximately 50 of the top 100 tumor clones appeared in adjacent lung, which was paired and uninvolved. The study linked higher blood T cell density to longer overall survival.

The rearrangement links TRBV9 to TRBJ1-3, with a tentative D call TRBD1 (5 bases). The origin of this receptor is a man between 40 and 70 years old with stage I squamous cell lung carcinoma. The source material was peripheral blood, sampled before any cancer treatment. CDR3 region: CASSVEGSSGNTIYF. The DNA of the CDR3 is TGTGCCAGCAGCGTAGAGGGGAGCTCTGGAAACACCATATATTTT.